What follows is one T cell receptor (beta chain) and its context. In the authors' workflow: Reference gene primer amplification gave estimated nucleated cell counts. Using immunoSEQ multiplex PCR, the repertoire was profiled, and TCRdb retains in-frame clones only, with some absent. V and J calls plus clone size are reproduced from that table; the DNA served to infer D and trimming. The sample holds tens of thousands of clones, more than 80% seen once. Trimming removed 5 bases at V and 4 bases at J, with 14 bases between. The CDR3 runs to 14 residues. Germline CDR1 SGHTA, CDR2 FQGNSA. The sample is drawn from a study of blood T cell repertoires in COVID-19.

The rearrangement uses TRBV7-2 and TRBJ1-2, with a possible D match to TRBD1 (6 bases). This receptor was taken from a man older than 75 with acute or convalescent COVID-19. The sample taken for sequencing was peripheral blood. In DNA, the CDR3 is TGTGCCAGCAGCCTAGGGACACGAAGCTATGGCTACACCTTC. Encoded protein: CASSLGTRSYGYTF.